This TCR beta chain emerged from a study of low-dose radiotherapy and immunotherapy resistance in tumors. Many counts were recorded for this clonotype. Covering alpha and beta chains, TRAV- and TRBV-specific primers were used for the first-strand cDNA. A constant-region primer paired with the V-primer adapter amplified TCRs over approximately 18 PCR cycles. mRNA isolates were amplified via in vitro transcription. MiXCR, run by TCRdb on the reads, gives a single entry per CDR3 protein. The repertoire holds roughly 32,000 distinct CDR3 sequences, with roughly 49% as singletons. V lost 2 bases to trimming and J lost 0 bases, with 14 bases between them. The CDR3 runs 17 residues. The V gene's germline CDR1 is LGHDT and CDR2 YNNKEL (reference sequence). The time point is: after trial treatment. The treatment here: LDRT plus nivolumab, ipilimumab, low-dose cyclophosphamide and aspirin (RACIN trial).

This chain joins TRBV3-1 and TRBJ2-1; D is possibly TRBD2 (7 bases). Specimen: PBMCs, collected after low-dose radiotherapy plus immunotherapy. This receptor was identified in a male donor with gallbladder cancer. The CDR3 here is CASSQPFRGGSYNEQFF. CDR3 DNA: TGTGCCAGCAGCCAACCCTTTAGGGGGGGCTCCTACAATGAGCAGTTCTTC.